The rows below give T cell receptor beta chains drawn from one sample of a study of technical replicates of blood from a handful of donors. The repertoire was sequenced with immunoSEQ multiplex PCR; TCRdb's copy has only in-frame clones and lacks some. This sample carries about 81,000 clones, 95% to 97% of them seen once, and the ten largest clones take around 0.2%. Specimen: T cells isolated from PBMCs. These receptors were collected from a human donor in good health. CDR3s leave out the opening cysteine and the closing phenylalanine or tryptophan. Each record gives: CDR3 length, J gene, V gene, clone size, CDR3 protein. Part of the rows lack a size; the others show once, few, many or a class for expanded clones.

12 | TRBJ1-2 | TRBV7-9 | - | ASSLELGGDGYT
13 | TRBJ2-7 | TRBV28 | - | ASSLGLAGGYEQY
11 | TRBJ2-1 | TRBV13 | once | ASSRAGYNEQF
13 | TRBJ2-1 | TRBV5-1 | - | ASSLGLAGVNEQF
13 | TRBJ2-1 | TRBV27 | - | ASSPGTSGRNEQF
12 | TRBJ1-1 | TRBV4-1 | - | ASSQVTVSTEAF
12 | TRBJ2-1 | TRBV11-1 | - | ASSLEEVGTALV
14 | TRBJ2-5 | TRBV25-1 | - | ASSATSGGAKETQY
10 | TRBJ2-3 | TRBV6-5 | - | ASSRGTDTQY
14 | TRBJ1-2 | TRBV28 | - | ASSLYNRGRAHSYT
14 | TRBJ2-1 | TRBV7-9 | - | ASSSTSGGDNNEQF
10 | TRBJ1-2 | TRBV15 | - | ATSRTSSGYT
11 | TRBJ2-5 | TRBV6-1 | - | ASSEMTRETQY
12 | TRBJ1-2 | TRBV30 | - | AWRAGGEGWGYT
12 | TRBJ2-7 | TRBV7-9 | - | ASSLQSGGYEQY
12 | TRBJ2-1 | TRBV27 | - | ASRRPDRGDEQF
9 | TRBJ2-7 | TRBV11-3 | - | ASSFSSEQY
12 | TRBJ2-5 | TRBV5-1 | - | ASSLDRFQETQY
13 | TRBJ2-2 | TRBV5-5 | - | ASRLDRERTGELF
15 | TRBJ1-2 | TRBV5-1 | - | ASSPVGGDRRDYGYT
12 | TRBJ2-7 | TRBV6-6 | - | ASSYSGQSYEQY
12 | TRBJ2-6 | TRBV5-1 | few | ASSRDSGANVLT
11 | TRBJ2-7 | TRBV4-2 | - | ASSQIGRAAQY
11 | TRBJ1-1 | TRBV7-2 | - | ASSLTTGPEAF
12 | TRBJ1-1 | TRBV6-5 | - | ASSYSSMNTEAF
14 | TRBJ1-6 | TRBV25-1 | - | ASSEFLQGAGSPLH
10 | TRBJ2-3 | TRBV11-2 | - | ASKGGPDTQY
12 | TRBJ2-1 | TRBV28 | - | AATISSSYNEQF
12 | TRBJ1-1 | TRBV19 | - | ASSIGGSDTEAF
12 | TRBJ2-3 | TRBV10-3 | - | AINGEGGTDTQY
12 | TRBJ1-2 | TRBV5-6 | - | ASSDGQTGYGYT